Sequencing of this T cell receptor (beta chain) was carried out in a study of blood T cell repertoires in COVID-19. Across the study: Samples representing acute and convalescent COVID-19 were sourced from the United States, Italy and Spain.

The protocol was immunoSEQ multiplex PCR, while the TCRdb copy is restricted to in-frame clones and leaves out a portion. The sample consists of approximately 94,000 clones, around four fifths of them appearing once. The CDR3 length is 12 residues. Per germline, CDR1 LNHDA and CDR2 SQIVND (reference sequence). Trimming cost V 7 bases and J 5 bases, with 9 bases left between them. The clonotype originates from a man between 65 and 85 years old with active or convalescent COVID-19. The sample consisted of peripheral blood. This chain connects TRBV19 to TRBJ2-1, with TRBD2 as a possible D gene (6 bases). Here the CDR3 reads CASTQRDNEQFF. DNA of the CDR3: TGTGCCAGTACGCAGCGGGACAATGAGCAGTTCTTC.